The 2 T cell receptor beta chains listed next were all sequenced from one sample in a study of CD8 T cells in Susac syndrome. Random hexamers primed reverse transcription of about 0.45 to 1 ug RNA. From the immunoSEQ multiplex PCR reads, TCRdb called clonotypes with MiXCR, one entry per CDR3 protein. The table shows under 200,000 distinct CDR3 sequences, with roughly 94% occurring only once. Input material: CD4+ T cells from PBMCs. These receptors were taken from a human donor with Susac syndrome.

The V and J genes are TRBV20-1 and TRBJ2-5; 9 positions match TRBD2. V lost 6 bases and J lost 4; bases outside the gene matches: 6. This CDR3 has 13 amino acids. The germline V gene has CDR1 DFQATT and CDR2 SNEGSKA (reference sequence). The CDR3 nucleotides read TGCAGTGCAACCGGGACTAGCTCAGAGACCCAGTACTTC. It specifies CSATGTSSETQYF.

The chain employs TRBV3-1 and TRBJ1-6; D gene unclear. In germline, CDR1 is LGHDT, CDR2 YNNKEL (reference sequence). The V gene lost 0 bases and the J gene lost 4 bases, with 13 bases spanning the gap. This CDR3 contains 17 residues. The DNA for the CDR3 is TGTGCCAGCAGCCAAGAGAGCGGAGGGTCGTATAATTCACCCCTCCACTTT. It yields the protein CASSQESGGSYNSPLHF.